Sequencing of this TCR beta chain was carried out in a study of naive and memory T cell subsets. Study-wide results and limits: Naive and memory subsets had different power law exponents for TCR abundance. Gini index rose across naive, CM, EM and EMRA in CD4 and CD8.

Alpha and beta libraries were amplified separately from the second PCR onward. Both TRBC1 and TRBC2 were covered by a beta constant-region primer of two equimolar oligonucleotides. Ligation attached a single-stranded oligonucleotide with a 12-nucleotide UMI and the SP2 primer to the cDNA 3' end. TCRdb reprocessed the UMI-ligation and nested PCR reads with MiXCR, giving one entry per CDR3 protein. The data contain about 85,000 distinct CDR3 sequences, approximately 14% of them singletons. Germline V CDR1 and CDR2: LNHDA, SQIVND (reference sequence). The CDR3 is 14 residues long. V lost 5 bases to trimming and J lost 4 bases, with 15 bases between them. Concerning this clonotype: Its antigen is currently unknown.

This sequence was found in a human donor in good health. This chain links TRBV19 with TRBJ2-7; D perhaps matches TRBD1 (5 bases). Sequenced material: central memory CD4+ T cells from blood. This CDR3 is CASSPRVTGYEQYF. The DNA of the CDR3 is TGTGCCAGTAGTCCCAGGGTTACTGGGTACGAGCAGTACTTC.